Following are 9 T cell receptor beta chains from one sample sequenced in a study of CD8+ T cells in alopecia areata. TCR sequencing used cDNA made by reverse transcription of extracted RNA. Generated by immunoSEQ multiplex PCR, the TCRdb table keeps only in-frame clones and is missing some. The sample holds around 200,000 clones, roughly 62% seen once. This sample's treatment: oral pan-JAK inhibitor, 5-10 mg twice daily. This sample comprised CD8+ T cells sorted from blood, obtained at week 24, from a patient treated with tofacitinib. These receptors were obtained from a human donor with alopecia areata.

This chain links TRBV30 with TRBJ2-5, with a tentative D call TRBD1 (6 bases). The CDR3 covers 15 residues. CDR1 GTSNPN and CDR2 SVGIG come from the germline V gene (reference sequence). Trimming removed 2 bases from V and 2 bases from J, with 15 bases in between. CDR3 amino acids: CAWSPSAGAQETQYF. CDR3 DNA: TGTGCCTGGAGTCCGTCCGCAGGGGCGCAAGAGACCCAGTACTTC.

V usage is TRBV30 and J usage is TRBJ2-1; TRBD2 matches 12 bases. After removal of 6 bases from V and 6 bases from J, the junction contained 6 bases not matched to a gene. This CDR3 comprises 14 residues. Germline CDR1 reads GTSNPN; CDR2 reads SVGIG (reference sequence). In DNA form, the CDR3 reads TGTGCCTGCCTAGCGGGGGGGCAGGTCAATGAGCAGTTCTTC. Its translation: CACLAGGQVNEQFF.

The V call is TRBV7-9, the J call TRBJ1-2; possible D gene TRBD1, 6 bases. V was cut by 6 bases and J by 7 bases, with 12 bases left in between. Germline assignment: CDR1 SEHNR and CDR2 FQNEAQ (reference sequence). The CDR3 covers 12 residues. The CDR3 region has the DNA TGTGCCAGCAGGACAGGAGCCGGTGGCTACACCTTC. Its translation is CASRTGAGGYTF. The whole variable domain, remainder taken from reference TRBV7-9 and TRBJ1-2, is DTGVSQNPRHKITKRGQNVTFRCDPISEHNRLYWYRQTLGQGPEFLTYFQNEAQLEKSRLLSDRFSAERPKGSFSTLEIQRTEQGDSAMYLCASRTGAGGYTFGSGTRLTVV.

The J gene is TRBJ2-1, the V gene TRBV4-1; D is unclear. The CDR3 consists of 12 residues. The germline V and J ends were trimmed by 4 bases and 5 bases, with 6 bases remaining between them. CDR1 and CDR2 (germline): MGHRA, YSYEKL. Here the CDR3 DNA reads TGCGCCAGCAGCCCGAACAACAATGAGCAGTTCTTC. It encodes CASSPNNNEQFF.

The chain recombines TRBV6-1 with TRBJ2-3, with 8 bases aligning to TRBD1. V lost 5 bases, J lost 1 base, and 5 bases stayed unmatched. The germline CDR1 and CDR2 sequences are MNHNS and SASEGT. The CDR3 runs to 15 residues. The CDR3 DNA is TGTGCCAGCAGTCCCTCAGGGGGCGGCACAGATACGCAGTATTTT. Translated: CASSPSGGGTDTQYF.

The chain's CDR3 is CASSRRQGGVDEQYF. CDR3 DNA: TGTGCCAGCAGTCGTCGACAGGGAGGCGTCGACGAGCAGTACTTC. The chain recombines TRBV6-6 with TRBJ2-7; D is perhaps TRBD1 (7 bases). Trimming left V 5 bases short and J 5 bases short, with 19 bases between. The V gene's germline CDR1 is MNHNY and CDR2 SVGAGI (reference sequence). This CDR3 comprises 15 residues.

The V gene is TRBV5-6, the J gene TRBJ1-1; TRBD1 matches 7 bases. Per germline, CDR1 SGHDT and CDR2 YYEEEE. The CDR3 length is 13 residues. The J segment lost 4 bases and the V segment lost 4 bases, leaving 4 bases of the junction unmatched. Written as DNA, the CDR3 is TGTGCCAGCAGCCCGACAGGGAGCACTGAAGCTTTCTTT. As protein: CASSPTGSTEAFF.

V usage is TRBV6-5 and J usage is TRBJ2-3; D remains ambiguous. Trimming removed 0 bases from V and 0 bases from J, with 4 bases in between. The CDR3 spans 14 residues. Germline assignment: CDR1 MNHEY and CDR2 SVGAGI. DNA of the CDR3: TGTGCCAGCAGTTACTCGAGGAGCACAGATACGCAGTATTTT. Translating it yields CASSYSRSTDTQYF.

The rearrangement joins TRBV6-5 to TRBJ1-2, with 9 bases fitting TRBD1. This CDR3 region has 14 residues. Germline V CDR1 and CDR2: MNHEY, SVGAGI. Trimming cost V 6 bases and J 4 bases; bases outside gene matches: 6. CDR3 in DNA: TGTGCCAGCAGCCCCGGGACAGGGATCTATGGCTACACCTTC. It translates to CASSPGTGIYGYTF.